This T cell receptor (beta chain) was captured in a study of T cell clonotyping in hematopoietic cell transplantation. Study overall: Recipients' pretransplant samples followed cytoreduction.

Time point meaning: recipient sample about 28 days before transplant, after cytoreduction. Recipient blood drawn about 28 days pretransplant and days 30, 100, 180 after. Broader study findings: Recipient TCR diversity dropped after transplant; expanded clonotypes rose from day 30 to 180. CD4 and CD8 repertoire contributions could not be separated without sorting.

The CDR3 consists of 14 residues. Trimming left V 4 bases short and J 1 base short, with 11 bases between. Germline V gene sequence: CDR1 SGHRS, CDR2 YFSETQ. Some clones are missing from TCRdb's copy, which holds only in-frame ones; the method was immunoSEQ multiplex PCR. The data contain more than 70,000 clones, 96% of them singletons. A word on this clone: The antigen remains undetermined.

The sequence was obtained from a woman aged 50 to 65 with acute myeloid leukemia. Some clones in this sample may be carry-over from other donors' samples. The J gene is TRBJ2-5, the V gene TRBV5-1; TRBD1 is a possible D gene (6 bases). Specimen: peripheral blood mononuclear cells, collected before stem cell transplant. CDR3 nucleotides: TGCGCCAGCAGCCTATGGGACACCCAAGAGACCCAGTACTTC. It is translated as CASSLWDTQETQYF.